The rows below give T cell receptor beta chains drawn from one sample of a study of PD-L1 blockade in urothelial cancer. Libraries were prepared by immunoSEQ multiplex PCR; TCRdb keeps only in-frame clonotypes and omits some of them. Among 60,000 or so clones listed, 85% were seen once. The sample here was PBMCs, taken around atezolizumab (anti-PD-L1) treatment. These receptors all come from a man between 65 and 85 years old with urothelial cancer. Both conserved end residues are trimmed from each CDR3. Where a row states a size, it is once, few, many or the class of an expanded clone; other rows omit it.

TRBV30	NA	TRBJ2-7	AWSVRQYEQY
TRBV25-1	NA	TRBJ1-2	ASSEYGTLNYGYT
TRBV15	once	TRBJ1-5	ATSRDLGGDQPQH
TRBV18	NA	TRBJ2-5	ASSPLGQGETQY
TRBV7-9	few	TRBJ1-1	ASSDKGGTEAF
TRBV21-1	NA	TRBJ2-1	ASSKSHQGQDSYNEQF
TRBV30	NA	TRBJ2-7	AWSKGQGVHEQY
TRBV27	few	TRBJ1-2	ASRPGQTNGYT
TRBV30	once	TRBJ2-1	AWSYREGRFSQF
TRBV4-1	NA	TRBJ2-7	ASSQEGAGGIYEQY
TRBV5-1	NA	TRBJ2-7	ASSLEVTTIGSEQY
TRBV2	NA	TRBJ2-1	ASSEPPGLAGGSSYNEQF
TRBV6-5	NA	TRBJ1-2	ASSSHRDFYGYT
TRBV18	once	TRBJ1-1	ASSPPGRMNTEAF
TRBV19	NA	TRBJ2-7	ASSTRDRRREQY
TRBV7-3	NA	TRBJ2-5	ASSPGLAWARETQY
TRBV27	NA	TRBJ1-1	ASNLIRPGTGNTEAF
TRBV7-3	NA	TRBJ2-1	ASSLTAAYNEQF
TRBV7-3	NA	TRBJ2-3	ASSLTAGGGNTQY
TRBV6-1	NA	TRBJ2-1	ASSGSSSWGENEQF
TRBV5-1	NA	TRBJ2-3	ASSLSPGSGTDTQY
TRBV29-1	NA	TRBJ1-2	SVRGGTEINYGYT
TRBV28	NA	TRBJ1-2	ASSSQGNYGYT
TRBV7-8	NA	TRBJ1-2	ASSPHRGTNYGYT
TRBV5-1	NA	TRBJ2-3	ASSLGQITDTQY
TRBV7-7	NA	TRBJ2-1	ASSLEGGSSNEQF
TRBV9	few	TRBJ2-7	ASSGQGYEQY
TRBV5-1	NA	TRBJ1-1	ASNEGLGGIEAF
TRBV6-1	NA	TRBJ1-5	ASSLLDSNQPQH
TRBV9	NA	TRBJ1-4	ASSPSGSANEKLF
TRBV10-3	NA	TRBJ2-1	AISGAGTKSPDEQF
TRBV5-4	NA	TRBJ2-2	ASSLGRGGGNTGELF
TRBV7-9	NA	TRBJ2-5	ASRLSGQETQY
TRBV27	once	TRBJ2-7	ASSLTSGINEQY
TRBV28	NA	TRBJ2-1	ASITSGRSYNEQF
TRBV6-6	once	TRBJ2-3	ASLERDTQY
TRBV27	NA	TRBJ2-5	ASSFSGGASGVSQETQY
TRBV5-1	NA	TRBJ1-4	ASSMDQGAGTNEKLF
TRBV5-4	few	TRBJ2-2	ASSPGQGANTGELF
TRBV5-4	NA	TRBJ2-2	ASSLAGGTGELF
TRBV27	NA	TRBJ2-3	ASSLFTGSTDTQY